The 28 T cell receptor beta chains presented below share a single source sample, sequenced in a study of blood T cell repertoires in COVID-19. TCRdb keeps only in-frame clones here, not all; method: immunoSEQ multiplex PCR. The sample records tens of thousands of clones, about 91% being singletons. The sequenced sample was peripheral blood. The receptors derive from a woman between 65 and 79 years old with acute or convalescent COVID-19.

The chain links TRBV3-1 (or the pseudogene TRBV3-2) to TRBJ1-5; no clear D gene. V lost 3 bases and J 2 bases, leaving 11 bases between the germline ends. The CDR3 consists of 15 residues. Germline CDR1 reads LGHDT; CDR2 reads YNNKEL (reference sequence). The CDR3 is CASSQLYGGNQPQHF. CDR3 DNA: TGTGCCAGCAGCCAGTTATACGGAGGCAATCAGCCCCAGCATTTT.

V gene TRBV4-1 combines with J gene TRBJ2-2; tentative D call: TRBD2 (5 bases). Germline-derived CDR1 and CDR2 are MGHRA and YSYEKL. V shed 1 base and J shed 0 bases, with 9 bases lying between them. The CDR3 spans 16 residues. In nucleotides, the CDR3 is TGCGCCAGCAGCCAAGTATACGGGACGAACACCGGGGAGCTGTTTTTT. This encodes CASSQVYGTNTGELFF.

J is TRBJ2-3 and V is TRBV7-9; 9 nucleotides agree with TRBD1. Germline values: CDR1 SEHNR, CDR2 FQNEAQ (reference sequence). The length of the CDR3 is 17 residues. V lost 5 bases to trimming and J lost 1 base; unmatched junction nucleotides: 10. The CDR3 region has the DNA TGTGCCAGCAGCCCGGGACAGGGTCGTGTTGGCACAGATACGCAGTATTTT. Protein product: CASSPGQGRVGTDTQYF.

The chain joins TRBV18 to TRBJ2-4; D gene unclear. The V gene's germline CDR1 is KGHSH and CDR2 LQKENI. Trimming took 4 bases from V and 7 from J, leaving 11 bases between them. This CDR3 has 13 amino acids. The CDR3 region has the DNA TGTGCCAGCTCACGGTCCATGGAGAACATTCAGTACTTC. It yields the protein CASSRSMENIQYF.

The gene calls are TRBV9 and TRBJ1-2; the D is unclear. The V gene's germline CDR1 is SGDLS and CDR2 YYNGEE. This CDR3 is 14 amino acids long. Trimming stripped 1 base from V and 4 bases from J, with 11 bases between. The CDR3 loop reads CASSVSWESYGYTF. The DNA of the CDR3 is TGTGCCAGCAGCGTATCCTGGGAGAGCTATGGCTACACCTTC.

This rearrangement joins TRBV7-6 to TRBJ2-2, with 7 bases matching TRBD2. The CDR3 contains 17 residues. CDR1 is SGHVS, CDR2 FNYEAQ, per germline. The trim removed 6 bases at V and 0 bases at J, leaving 10 bases unmatched. CDR3: CASSLMTGGPNTGELFF. The DNA for the CDR3 is TGTGCCAGCAGTCTTATGACGGGGGGTCCGAACACCGGGGAGCTGTTTTTT.

This chain links TRBV18 with TRBJ1-1; D may be TRBD1 (6 bases). Germline CDR1 reads KGHSH; CDR2 reads LQKENI. The V end was cut by 1 base, the J end by 0 bases, with 6 bases between. CDR3 size: 14 residues. The DNA of the CDR3 is TGTGCCAGCTCACCACAGGGGGTGAACACTGAAGCTTTCTTT. This encodes CASSPQGVNTEAFF.

The gene calls are TRBV19 and TRBJ1-1, with D perhaps TRBD1 (6 bases). Germline V gene sequence: CDR1 LNHDA, CDR2 SQIVND (reference sequence). The CDR3 contains 15 residues. V was cut by 5 bases and J by 1 base, with 14 bases left in between. The CDR3 reads CASSEGTSGNTEAFF. CDR3 in DNA: TGTGCCAGTAGTGAAGGGACATCTGGGAACACTGAAGCTTTCTTT.

The chain joins TRBV5-1 to TRBJ1-2; 8 bases are a match to TRBD1. Germline V lookup: CDR1 SGHRS, CDR2 YFSETQ. This CDR3 comprises 15 residues. Trimming cost V 0 bases and J 6 bases; bases outside gene matches: 7. The CDR3 reads CASSLDQGAPNGYTF. The CDR3 bases are TGCGCCAGCAGCTTGGATCAGGGGGCGCCAAATGGCTACACCTTC.

V gene TRBV27 combines with J gene TRBJ1-5, with D hard to call. V gave up 3 bases and J gave up 6 bases, with 21 bases separating them. Germline lookup yields CDR1 MNHEY and CDR2 SMNVEV (reference sequence). The CDR3 totals 17 residues. The CDR3 here is CASSFNGLQEGGQPQHF. As DNA, the CDR3 is TGTGCCAGCAGTTTTAACGGGCTTCAGGAGGGAGGTCAGCCCCAGCATTTT.

The rearrangement uses TRBV4-2 and TRBJ2-2; TRBD2 matches at 9 bases. CDR1 is LGHNA, CDR2 YNFKEQ, per germline. The trim removed 4 bases at V and 4 bases at J, leaving 4 bases unmatched. The CDR3 sequence is 15 residues long. In DNA, the CDR3 is TGTGCCAGCAGCCGAACACTAGCGGGCACCGGGGAGCTGTTTTTT. Translated, it gives CASSRTLAGTGELFF.

As DNA, the CDR3 is TGCAGCGTTGGTCCGGGACTAGCGGCACCGAGCTCCTACAATGAGCAGTTCTTC. Protein sequence: CSVGPGLAAPSSYNEQFF. V is TRBV29-1 and J is TRBJ2-1; 11 bases are a match to TRBD2. CDR3 size: 18 residues. V lost 4 bases, J lost 0 bases, and 11 bases stayed unmatched. Germline V gene sequence: CDR1 SQVTM, CDR2 ANQGSEA.

This sequence joins TRBV19 and TRBJ2-1; possibly TRBD1 for D (5 bases). Germline V lookup: CDR1 LNHDA, CDR2 SQIVND (reference sequence). V was clipped by 3 bases and J by 10 bases, with 10 bases between them. The CDR3 is 12 residues long. CDR3 loop: CASSIWGREQFF. The CDR3 DNA follows: TGTGCCAGTAGTATTTGGGGCCGGGAGCAGTTCTTC.

This chain uses TRBV5-1 with TRBJ2-2, with D possibly TRBD2 on 7 matching bases. Trimming stripped 2 bases from V and 3 bases from J, with 11 bases between. Germline values: CDR1 SGHRS, CDR2 YFSETQ. The CDR3 loop spans 15 amino acids. This CDR3 is CASSLGGADTGELFF. CDR3 in DNA: TGCGCCAGCAGCTTAGGGGGGGCCGACACCGGGGAGCTGTTTTTT.

The chain has TRBV24-1 and TRBJ2-1, with D possibly matching TRBD1 (6 bases). The germline V and J ends were trimmed by 12 bases and 5 bases, with 19 bases remaining between them. The CDR3 has 14 residues. Per the germline V gene, CDR1 is KGHDR and CDR2 is SFDVKD. CDR3 nucleotide sequence: TGTGCCCCCCCCGAAGGGGGTACTGACAATGAGCAGTTCTTC. Translating gives CAPPEGGTDNEQFF.

The V and J genes are TRBV28 and TRBJ2-2; D remains ambiguous. Looked up from germline, CDR1 is MDHEN and CDR2 is SYDVKM. Trimming cost V 4 bases and J 4 bases, with 7 bases left between them. CDR3 size: 13 residues. DNA for the CDR3: TGTGCCAGCAGTTCTACCTCCACCGGGGAGCTGTTTTTT. Protein product: CASSSTSTGELFF. Supplemented by reference TRBV28 and TRBJ2-2, the full variable domain reads DVKVTQSSRYLVKRTGEKVFLECVQDMDHENMFWYRQDPGLGLRLIYFSYDVKMKEKGDIPEGYSVSREKKERFSLILESASTNQTSMYLCASSSTSTGELFFGEGSRLTVL.

The V gene is TRBV27, the J gene TRBJ2-1, with 8 positions matching TRBD2. The CDR3 consists of 15 residues. J lost 3 bases, V lost 0 bases, and 1 base had no gene match. The germline CDR1 and CDR2 sequences are MNHEY and SMNVEV (reference sequence). The CDR3 coding sequence is TGTGCCAGCAGTTTATCCGCGGGGGGCTACAATGAGCAGTTCTTC. Its translation is CASSLSAGGYNEQFF.

The chain combines TRBV5-1 with TRBJ2-7; 12 bases match TRBD1. Losses at the gene ends were 4 bases for V and 4 bases for J; bases not matched to a gene: 6. This CDR3 has 15 amino acids. Germline assignment: CDR1 SGHRS and CDR2 YFSETQ. CDR3 sequence (DNA): TGCGCCAGCAGCAATACGGGACAGGGGGCATACGAGCAGTACTTC. Translation: CASSNTGQGAYEQYF.

This chain joins TRBV6-5 and TRBJ2-1; D uncertain. This CDR3 spans 11 amino acids. Germline V gene sequence: CDR1 MNHEY, CDR2 SVGAGI. V shed 8 bases and J shed 6 bases, with 8 bases lying between them. The CDR3 spells CASLEFNEQFF. For the CDR3, the DNA is TGTGCCAGCCTAGAATTCAATGAGCAGTTCTTC.

The J gene is TRBJ2-7, the V gene TRBV19, with 7 bases identical to TRBD1. There are 14 residues in the CDR3. J gave up 6 bases and V 4 bases, and 9 bases lay outside the gene matches. The germline CDR1 and CDR2 sequences are LNHDA and SQIVND (reference sequence). The CDR3 loop is CASSTKIRTGEQYF. Here the CDR3 DNA reads TGTGCCAGTAGTACGAAAATACGGACAGGCGAGCAGTACTTC.

In DNA form, the CDR3 reads TGTGCCAGCAGCCCTGATGGATCCCCAGGCGCCTACGAGCAGTACTTC. Encoded protein: CASSPDGSPGAYEQYF. The chain is built from TRBV14 and TRBJ2-7, with D unclear. The CDR3 runs to 16 residues. Germline assignment: CDR1 SGHDN and CDR2 FVKESK. V lost 4 bases and J lost 2, with 18 bases in between.

The chain is built from TRBV27 and TRBJ1-2, with unresolved D. The CDR3 runs to 16 residues. Germline-derived CDR1 and CDR2 are MNHEY and SMNVEV (reference sequence). V lost 1 base, J lost 0 bases, and 12 bases lay in between. The CDR3 region has the DNA TGTGCCAGCAGTTTATTTTTCCAGGCTCCTAACTATGGCTACACCTTC. This encodes CASSLFFQAPNYGYTF.

This sequence joins TRBV5-1 and TRBJ1-2; D gene ambiguous. V was cut by 2 bases and J by 0 bases, with 26 bases left in between. Germline-derived CDR1 and CDR2 are SGHRS and YFSETQ. CDR3 length: 20 amino acids. The CDR3, as DNA: TGCGCCAGCAGCTTCGGACTGAAGGGTGAGGCTCGGGTGACTAACTATGGCTACACCTTC. Its protein product is CASSFGLKGEARVTNYGYTF.

CDR3 residues: CASSRDRGSVGNTIYF. The CDR3 DNA sequence: TGTGCCAGCAGCCGGGACAGGGGATCTGTCGGAAACACCATATATTTT. The chain joins TRBV5-6 to TRBJ1-3; 10 bases are shared with TRBD1. V shed 4 bases, J shed 4 bases, and the junction held 8 bases outside the gene matches. This CDR3 is built from 16 residues. Germline V gene lookup returns CDR1 SGHDT and CDR2 YYEEEE.

This clone was detected once. The V gene is TRBV5-6, the J gene TRBJ2-7; no firm D call. V shed 4 bases and J shed 3 bases, with 11 bases lying between them. The V gene's germline CDR1 is SGHDT and CDR2 YYEEEE. The CDR3 spans 13 residues. The CDR3 nucleotides are TGTGCCAGCAGCCGACTGGCCGTCTACGAGCAGTACTTC. Its translation: CASSRLAVYEQYF. Combining the CDR3 with reference TRBV5-6 and TRBJ2-7 gives the whole variable domain DAGVTQSPTHLIKTRGQQVTLRCSPKSGHDTVSWYQQALGQGPQFIFQYYEEEERQRGNFPDRFSGHQFPNYSSELNVNALLLGDSALYLCASSRLAVYEQYFGPGTRLTVT.

This chain connects TRBV19 to TRBJ2-3; D unresolved. V gave up 2 bases and J gave up 4 bases, with 13 bases separating them. The CDR3 sequence is 15 residues long. Germline V gene data show CDR1 as LNHDA and CDR2 as SQIVND (reference sequence). This chain's CDR3 is CASSILDGLADTQYF. CDR3 nucleotide sequence: TGTGCCAGTAGTATACTTGACGGGTTGGCAGATACGCAGTATTTT.

This rearrangement joins TRBV29-1 to TRBJ1-1; possibly TRBD1 for D (6 bases). There are 12 residues in the CDR3. The germline gives CDR1 SQVTM, CDR2 ANQGSEA. V lost 8 bases and J lost 4, with 14 bases in between. Written as DNA, the CDR3 is TGCAGCCTCACAGGGTTGGGCACTGAAGCTTTCTTT. It specifies CSLTGLGTEAFF.

The rearrangement joins TRBV2 to TRBJ2-5; D may be TRBD1 (6 bases). CDR1 is SNHLY, CDR2 FYNNEI, per germline. The V end was cut by 6 bases, the J end by 5 bases, with 13 bases between. This CDR3 is built from 13 residues. CDR3 DNA: TGTGCCAGCAGGAAGGGCACAGGGGAGACCCAGTACTTC. Its translation is CASRKGTGETQYF.